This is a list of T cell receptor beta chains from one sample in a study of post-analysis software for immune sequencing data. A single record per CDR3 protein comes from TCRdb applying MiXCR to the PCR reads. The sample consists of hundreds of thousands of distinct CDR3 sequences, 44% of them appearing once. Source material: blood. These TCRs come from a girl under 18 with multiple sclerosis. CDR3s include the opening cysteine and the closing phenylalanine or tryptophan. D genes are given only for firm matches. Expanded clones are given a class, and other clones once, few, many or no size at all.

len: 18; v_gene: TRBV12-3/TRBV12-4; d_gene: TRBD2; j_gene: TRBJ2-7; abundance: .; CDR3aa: CASSTRVLAGEKRNEQYF; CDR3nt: TGTGCCAGCAGTACCCGGGTGTTAGCGGGTGAAAAAAGGAACGAGCAGTACTTC
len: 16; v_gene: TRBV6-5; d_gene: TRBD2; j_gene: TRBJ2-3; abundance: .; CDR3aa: CASSVRGLAATDTQYF; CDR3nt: TGTGCCAGCAGCGTCAGGGGACTAGCGGCCACAGATACGCAGTATTTT
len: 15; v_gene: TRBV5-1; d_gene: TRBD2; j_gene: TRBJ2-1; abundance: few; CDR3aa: CASSLAAGGFNEQFF; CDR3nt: TGCGCCAGCAGCTTGGCAGCGGGGGGATTCAATGAGCAGTTCTTC
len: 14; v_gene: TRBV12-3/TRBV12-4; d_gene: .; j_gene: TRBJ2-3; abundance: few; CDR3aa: CASSIGQPTDTQYF; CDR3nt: TGTGCCAGCAGTATAGGACAGCCCACAGATACGCAGTATTTT
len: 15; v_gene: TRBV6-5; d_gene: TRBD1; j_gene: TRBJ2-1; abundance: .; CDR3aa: CASRDAGTANNEQFF; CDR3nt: TGTGCCAGCAGAGACGCCGGGACAGCCAACAATGAGCAGTTCTTC
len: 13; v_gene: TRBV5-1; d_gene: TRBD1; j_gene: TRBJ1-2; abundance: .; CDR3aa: CASSSGTGGAYTF; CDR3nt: TGCGCCAGCAGCTCCGGGACAGGGGGAGCCTACACCTTC
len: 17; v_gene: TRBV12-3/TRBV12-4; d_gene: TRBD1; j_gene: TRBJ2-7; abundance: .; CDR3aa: CASPPRAYGDSSYEQYF; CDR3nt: TGTGCCAGCCCCCCTAGGGCGTATGGGGACAGTTCCTACGAGCAGTACTTC
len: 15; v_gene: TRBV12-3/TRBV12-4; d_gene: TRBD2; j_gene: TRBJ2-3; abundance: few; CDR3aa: CASSLTSGPTDTQYF; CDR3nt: TGTGCCAGCAGCCTGACTAGCGGGCCCACAGATACGCAGTATTTT
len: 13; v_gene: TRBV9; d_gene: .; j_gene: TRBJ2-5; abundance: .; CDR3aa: CASSVANQETQYF; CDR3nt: TGTGCCAGCAGCGTAGCCAACCAAGAGACCCAGTACTTC
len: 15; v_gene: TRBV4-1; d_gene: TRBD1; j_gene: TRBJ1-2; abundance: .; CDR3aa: CASSLNPGQGYGYTF; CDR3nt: TGCGCCAGCAGCCTTAACCCCGGACAGGGCTATGGCTACACCTTC
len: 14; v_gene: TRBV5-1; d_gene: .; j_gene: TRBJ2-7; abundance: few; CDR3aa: CASSLGLQNHEQYF; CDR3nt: TGCGCCAGCAGCTTGGGACTGCAAAACCACGAGCAGTACTTC
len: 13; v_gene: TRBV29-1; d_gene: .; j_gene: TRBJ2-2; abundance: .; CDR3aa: CSVGRPYTGELFF; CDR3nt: TGCAGCGTTGGTCGACCATACACCGGGGAGCTGTTTTTT
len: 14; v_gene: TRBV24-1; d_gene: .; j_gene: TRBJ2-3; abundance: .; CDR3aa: CATSDFLRGDTQYF; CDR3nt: TGTGCCACCAGTGACTTCCTAAGGGGAGATACGCAGTATTTT
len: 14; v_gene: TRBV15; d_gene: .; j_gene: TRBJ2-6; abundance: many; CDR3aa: CATSRGTGANVLTF; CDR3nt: TGTGCCACCAGCAGAGGTACTGGGGCCAACGTCCTGACTTTC
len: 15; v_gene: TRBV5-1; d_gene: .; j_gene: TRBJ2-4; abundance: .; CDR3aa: CASSSGPPGGDIQYF; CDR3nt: TGCGCCAGCAGCTCGGGACCCCCCGGAGGGGACATTCAGTACTTC
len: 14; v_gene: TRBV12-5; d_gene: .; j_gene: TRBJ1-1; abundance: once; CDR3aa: CASGLVVGATEAFF; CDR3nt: TGTGCTAGTGGTTTGGTAGTAGGGGCCACTGAAGCTTTCTTT
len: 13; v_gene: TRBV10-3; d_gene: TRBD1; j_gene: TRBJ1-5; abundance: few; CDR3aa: CAITQGAGQPQHF; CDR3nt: TGTGCCATCACGCAGGGGGCAGGGCAGCCCCAGCATTTT
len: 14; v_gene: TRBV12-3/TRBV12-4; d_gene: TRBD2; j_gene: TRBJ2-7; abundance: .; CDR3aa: CASRGPSGTYEQYF; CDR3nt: TGTGCCAGCAGGGGGCCTAGCGGAACTTACGAGCAGTACTTC
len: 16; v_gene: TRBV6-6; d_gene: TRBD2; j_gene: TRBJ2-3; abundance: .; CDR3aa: CASSGLPGLAGDTQYF; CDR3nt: TGTGCCAGCAGTGGATTGCCGGGACTAGCGGGAGATACGCAGTATTTT
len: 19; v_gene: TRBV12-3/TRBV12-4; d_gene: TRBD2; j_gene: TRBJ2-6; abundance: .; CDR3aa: CASSGSPGLAGSGANVLTF; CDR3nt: TGTGCCAGCAGCGGAAGTCCGGGACTAGCGGGATCTGGGGCCAACGTCCTGACTTTC
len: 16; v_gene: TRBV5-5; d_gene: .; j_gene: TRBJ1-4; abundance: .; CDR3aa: CASSLAEWATNEKLFF; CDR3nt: TGTGCCAGCAGCTTGGCCGAGTGGGCAACTAATGAAAAACTGTTTTTT
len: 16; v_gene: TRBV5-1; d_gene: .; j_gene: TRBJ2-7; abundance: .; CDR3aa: CASSLGFAGIGNEQYF; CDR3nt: TGCGCCAGCAGCTTGGGGTTCGCGGGGATCGGCAACGAGCAGTACTTC
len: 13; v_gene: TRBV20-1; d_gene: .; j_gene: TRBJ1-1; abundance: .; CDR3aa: CSASGQQNTEAFF; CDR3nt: TGCAGTGCTAGTGGGCAACAGAACACTGAAGCTTTCTTT
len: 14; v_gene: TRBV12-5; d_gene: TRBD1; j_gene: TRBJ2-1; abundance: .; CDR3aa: CASGQDRGGNEQFF; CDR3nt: TGTGCTAGTGGCCAGGACAGGGGGGGAAATGAGCAGTTCTTC
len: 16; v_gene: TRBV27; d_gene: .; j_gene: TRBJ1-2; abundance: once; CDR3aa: CASSLSLGGRNYGYTF; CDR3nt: TGTGCCAGCAGTTTATCTCTTGGGGGGCGAAACTATGGCTACACCTTC
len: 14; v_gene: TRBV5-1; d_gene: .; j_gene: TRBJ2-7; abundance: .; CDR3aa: CTSSFGVDGYEQYF; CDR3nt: TGCACCAGCAGCTTCGGAGTAGACGGCTACGAGCAGTACTTC
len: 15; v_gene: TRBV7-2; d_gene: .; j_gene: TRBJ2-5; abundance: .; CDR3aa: CASSFVGGAQETQYF; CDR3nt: TGTGCCAGCAGCTTTGTCGGCGGGGCGCAAGAGACCCAGTACTTC
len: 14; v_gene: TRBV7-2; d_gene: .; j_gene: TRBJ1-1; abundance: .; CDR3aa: CASSLRGRDTEAFF; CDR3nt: TGTGCCAGCAGCTTAAGGGGGAGGGACACTGAAGCTTTCTTT
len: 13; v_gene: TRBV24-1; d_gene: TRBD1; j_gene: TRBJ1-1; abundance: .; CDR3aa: CATSQTGGTEAFF; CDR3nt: TGTGCCACCAGCCAGACAGGGGGCACTGAAGCTTTCTTT
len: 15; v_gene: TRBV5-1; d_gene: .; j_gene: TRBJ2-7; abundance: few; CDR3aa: CASSLVSGSTYEQYF; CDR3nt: TGCGCCAGCAGCTTGGTGTCGGGATCGACCTACGAGCAGTACTTC
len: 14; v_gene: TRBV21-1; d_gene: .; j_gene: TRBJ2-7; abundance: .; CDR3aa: CASSLFGQDYEQYF; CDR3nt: TGTGCCAGCAGCCTATTCGGACAGGACTACGAGCAGTACTTC
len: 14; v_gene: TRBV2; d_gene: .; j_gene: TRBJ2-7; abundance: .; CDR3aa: CAILGGGRHYEQYF; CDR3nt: TGTGCCATACTAGGAGGGGGTCGTCACTACGAGCAGTACTTC
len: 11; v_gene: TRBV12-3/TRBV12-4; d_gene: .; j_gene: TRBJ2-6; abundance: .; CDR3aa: CASSVDHVLTF; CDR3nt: TGTGCCAGCAGTGTCGACCACGTCCTGACTTTC
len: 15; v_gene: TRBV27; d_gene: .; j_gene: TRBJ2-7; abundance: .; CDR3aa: CASSLSSRVHYEQYF; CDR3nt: TGTGCCAGCAGTTTATCCAGCAGGGTGCACTACGAGCAGTACTTC
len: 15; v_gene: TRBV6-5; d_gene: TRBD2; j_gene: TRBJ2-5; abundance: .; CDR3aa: CASSPSGLGGGGGYF; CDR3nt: TGTGCCAGCAGCCCCTCCGGACTAGGCGGTGGCGGGGGGTACTTC
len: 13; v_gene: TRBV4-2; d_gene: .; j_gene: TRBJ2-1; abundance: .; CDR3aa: CASSKDNYNEQFF; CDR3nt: TGTGCCAGCAGCAAGGACAACTACAATGAGCAGTTCTTC
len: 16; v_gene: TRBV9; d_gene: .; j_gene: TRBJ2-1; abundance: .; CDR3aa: CASSVAAYRESAEQFF; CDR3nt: TGTGCCAGCAGCGTAGCGGCTTACCGGGAGTCGGCTGAGCAGTTCTTC
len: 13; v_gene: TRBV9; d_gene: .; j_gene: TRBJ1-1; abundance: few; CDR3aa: CASSTLGGNEAFF; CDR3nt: TGTGCCAGCAGTACCTTGGGAGGGAATGAAGCTTTCTTT
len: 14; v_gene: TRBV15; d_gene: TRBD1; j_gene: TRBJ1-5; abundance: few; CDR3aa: CATSSGTGRQPQHF; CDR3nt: TGTGCCACCAGCTCGGGGACAGGGCGTCAGCCCCAGCATTTT
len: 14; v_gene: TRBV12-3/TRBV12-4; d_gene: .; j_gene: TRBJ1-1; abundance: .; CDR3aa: CASREGAVGTEAFF; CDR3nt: TGTGCCAGCAGAGAGGGCGCAGTAGGTACTGAAGCTTTCTTT
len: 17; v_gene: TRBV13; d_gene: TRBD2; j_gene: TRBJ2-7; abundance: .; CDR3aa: CASSLGSGRSLSYEQYF; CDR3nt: TGTGCCAGCAGCTTAGGTAGCGGGAGGTCCCTTTCCTACGAGCAGTACTTC
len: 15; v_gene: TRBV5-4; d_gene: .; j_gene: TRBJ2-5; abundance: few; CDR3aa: CASSFAGTIQETQYF; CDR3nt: TGTGCCAGCAGCTTCGCAGGGACCATACAAGAGACCCAGTACTTC
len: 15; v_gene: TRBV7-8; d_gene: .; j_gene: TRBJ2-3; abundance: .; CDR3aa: CASTPGASGTDTQYF; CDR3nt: TGTGCCAGCACCCCCGGAGCTTCGGGCACAGATACGCAGTATTTT
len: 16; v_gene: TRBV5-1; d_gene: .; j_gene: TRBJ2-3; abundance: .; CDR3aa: CASSRRSDVSTDTQYF; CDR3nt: TGCGCCAGCAGCCGTAGATCAGACGTCTCCACAGATACGCAGTATTTT